This T cell receptor beta chain was identified in a study of technical replicates of blood from a handful of donors. Method: immunoSEQ multiplex PCR; TCRdb's copy keeps in-frame clones and lacks some. The repertoire holds 85,000 to 90,000 clones, 85% to 95% seen once, with about 0.24% in the top ten. This clone was recorded once. The receptor was derived from a human donor in good health. Sample: T cells isolated from PBMCs.

As DNA, the CDR3 is TGTGCCAGCAGCCGGACAGCTTCCTACAATGAGCAGTTCTTC. The encoded protein is CASSRTASYNEQFF. The rearrangement joins TRBV5-4 to TRBJ2-1, with D possibly being TRBD1 (6 bases). V was shortened by 4 bases and J by 1 base, with 9 bases between the two germline ends. The germline V gene has CDR1 SGHNT and CDR2 YYREEE (reference sequence). The CDR3 runs to 14 residues.